Detailed here is one T cell receptor beta chain. Libraries were prepared by immunoSEQ multiplex PCR; TCRdb keeps only in-frame clonotypes and omits some of them. The top ten hold over 4% of the sample, which has just over 250,000 clones, about 88% seen once. V was trimmed by 5 bases and J by 0 bases, leaving 10 bases between them. This CDR3 has 14 residues. From germline, CDR1 is LNHDA and CDR2 SQIVND (reference sequence). This specimen belongs to a study of blood T cell repertoires in COVID-19. This TCR derives from a man in his 60s who had recovered from COVID-19. Material: peripheral blood. The chain couples TRBV19 to TRBJ1-1; tentative D call: TRBD1 (6 bases). CDR3 in DNA: TGTGCCAGTAGTGTAGGGGGGGTGAACACTGAAGCTTTCTTT. Protein product: CASSVGGVNTEAFF.